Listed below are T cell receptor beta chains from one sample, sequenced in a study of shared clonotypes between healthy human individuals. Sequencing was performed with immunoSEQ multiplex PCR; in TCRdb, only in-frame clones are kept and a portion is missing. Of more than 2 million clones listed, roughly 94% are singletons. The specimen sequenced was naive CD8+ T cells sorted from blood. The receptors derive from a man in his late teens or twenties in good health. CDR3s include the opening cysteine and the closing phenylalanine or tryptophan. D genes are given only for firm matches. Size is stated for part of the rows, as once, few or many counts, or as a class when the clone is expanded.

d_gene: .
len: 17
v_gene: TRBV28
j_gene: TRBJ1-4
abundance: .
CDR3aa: CASSQTTPIATNEKLFF
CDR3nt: TGTGCCAGCAGTCAAACCACCCCAATTGCAACTAATGAAAAACTGTTTTTT

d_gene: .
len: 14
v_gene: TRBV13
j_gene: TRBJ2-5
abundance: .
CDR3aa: CASTPVEFQETQYF
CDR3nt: TGTGCCAGCACCCCGGTGGAGTTCCAAGAGACCCAGTACTTC

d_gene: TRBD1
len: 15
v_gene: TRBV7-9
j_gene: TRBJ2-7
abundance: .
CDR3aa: CASSLGQGAFYEQYF
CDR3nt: TGTGCCAGCAGCTTAGGGCAGGGGGCATTCTACGAGCAGTACTTC

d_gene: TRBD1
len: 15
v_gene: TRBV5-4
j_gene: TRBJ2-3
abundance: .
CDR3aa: CASSPGTGSADTQYF
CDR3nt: TGTGCCAGCAGTCCCGGGACAGGGTCGGCAGATACGCAGTATTTT

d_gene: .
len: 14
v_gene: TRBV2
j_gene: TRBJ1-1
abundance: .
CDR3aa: CASSDLSESPQWGF
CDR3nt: TGTGCCAGCAGTGATCTATCAGAGTCGCCTCAGTGGGGCTTT

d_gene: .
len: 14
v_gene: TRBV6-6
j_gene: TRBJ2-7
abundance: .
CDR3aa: CASSPGQISYEQYF
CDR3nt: TGTGCCAGCAGCCCCGGACAGATTTCCTACGAGCAGTACTTC

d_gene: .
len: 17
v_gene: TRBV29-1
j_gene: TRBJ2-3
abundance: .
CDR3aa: CSVEDLGLNSNTDTQYF
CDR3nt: TGCAGCGTTGAAGATCTGGGTTTGAACAGTAACACAGATACGCAGTATTTT

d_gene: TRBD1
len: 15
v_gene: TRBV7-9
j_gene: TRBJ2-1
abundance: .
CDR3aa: CASIWGRQGYNEQFF
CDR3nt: TGTGCCAGCATCTGGGGGCGACAGGGCTACAATGAGCAGTTCTTC

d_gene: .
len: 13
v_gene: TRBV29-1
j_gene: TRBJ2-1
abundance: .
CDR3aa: CSVDSGNINEQFF
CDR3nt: TGCAGCGTTGACTCCGGGAACATCAATGAGCAGTTCTTC

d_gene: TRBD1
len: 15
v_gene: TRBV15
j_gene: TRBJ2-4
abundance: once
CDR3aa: CASRGTGASKNIQYF
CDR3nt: TGTGCCTCCAGGGGGACAGGGGCGTCCAAAAACATTCAGTACTTC

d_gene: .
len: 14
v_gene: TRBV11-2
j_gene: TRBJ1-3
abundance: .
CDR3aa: CASSSFVSGNTIYF
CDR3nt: TGTGCCAGCAGCTCTTTCGTCTCTGGAAACACCATATATTTT

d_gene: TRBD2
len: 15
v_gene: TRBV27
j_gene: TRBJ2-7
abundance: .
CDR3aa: CASRHFERESYEQYF
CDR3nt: TGTGCCAGCAGACACTTCGAGCGGGAGAGCTACGAGCAGTACTTC

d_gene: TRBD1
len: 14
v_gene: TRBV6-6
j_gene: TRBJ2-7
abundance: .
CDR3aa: CASSYGTGGAEQYF
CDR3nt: TGTGCCAGCAGTTACGGGACAGGGGGCGCCGAGCAGTACTTC

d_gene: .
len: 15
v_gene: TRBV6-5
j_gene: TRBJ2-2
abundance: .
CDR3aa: CASTPYPRDTGELFF
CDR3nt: TGTGCCAGCACCCCCTATCCCCGGGACACCGGGGAGCTGTTTTTT

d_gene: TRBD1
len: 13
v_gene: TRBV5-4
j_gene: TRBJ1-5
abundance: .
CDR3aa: CASSQDREQPQHF
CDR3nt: TGTGCCAGCAGCCAGGACAGGGAGCAGCCCCAGCATTTT

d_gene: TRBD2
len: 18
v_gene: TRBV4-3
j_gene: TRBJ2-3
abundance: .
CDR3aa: CASSQSPTSGGSTDTQYF
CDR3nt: TGCGCCAGCAGCCAATCCCCGACTAGCGGGGGTAGCACAGATACGCAGTATTTT